The 32 T cell receptor beta chains listed next were all sequenced from one sample in a study of T cells after yellow fever vaccination. Using its own MiXCR run on the 5' RACE reads, TCRdb lists one record per CDR3 protein. Among under 300,000 distinct CDR3 sequences listed, less than 9% were seen once. The sequencing used CD4+ T cells sorted from PBMCs, collected 15 days after the yellow fever booster vaccination. The receptors were gathered from a man in his thirties or forties who received the YFV17D yellow fever vaccine.

This clonotype has only a few counts. The chain has TRBV6-5 and TRBJ2-1, with 8 bases matching TRBD2. The J segment lost 5 bases and the V segment lost 1 base, leaving 7 bases of the junction unmatched. The CDR3 is 16 amino acids. CDR1 and CDR2 (germline): MNHEY, SVGAGI. The chain's CDR3 is CASSYFKREFHNEQFF. Here the CDR3 DNA reads TGTGCCAGCAGTTACTTCAAGCGGGAGTTCCACAATGAGCAGTTCTTC.

This rearrangement joins TRBV9 to TRBJ1-4, with 7 bases aligning to TRBD1. The V segment lost 10 bases and the J segment 6 bases; nucleotides outside the gene matches: 6. The CDR3 covers 12 residues. Germline CDR1 is SGDLS and CDR2 is YYNGEE. The CDR3 nucleotides read TGTGCCTCGGGACAGCCTGATGAAAAACTGTTTTTT. Translated, it gives CASGQPDEKLFF.

The chain carries TRBV12-3 or TRBV12-4 and TRBJ2-7; possibly TRBD2 for D (5 bases). V gave up 6 bases and J gave up 0 bases, with 12 bases separating them. The CDR3 sequence is 14 residues long. Written as DNA, the CDR3 is TGTGCCAGCAGGGACTTCGGTGCCTCCTACGAGCAGTACTTC. This translates into CASRDFGASYEQYF.

This clonotype was detected ten times or more. This chain connects TRBV5-1 to TRBJ2-3; the match to TRBD1 covers 8 bases. The germline gives CDR1 SGHRS, CDR2 YFSETQ. Trimming at V came to 1 base and at J to 4 bases, leaving 2 bases not matched to a gene. The CDR3 extends over 14 amino acids. CDR3 protein: CASSLQGASDTQYF. In DNA form, the CDR3 reads TGCGCCAGCAGCTTGCAGGGGGCGTCAGATACGCAGTATTTT.

In its sample, this clonotype was seen many times. The genes are TRBV6-5 and TRBJ2-5, with D unclear. The CDR3 has 14 amino acids. CDR1 MNHEY and CDR2 SVGAGI come from the germline V gene. V was shortened by 0 bases and J by 5 bases, with 10 bases between the two germline ends. The CDR3 protein is CASSYSKRRETQYF. CDR3 sequence (DNA): TGTGCCAGCAGTTACTCGAAGCGACGGGAGACCCAGTACTTC.

This clonotype was seen repeatedly, ten times or more. This sequence joins TRBV20-1 and TRBJ2-2, with 9 bases aligning to TRBD2. The CDR3 has 15 amino acids. Germline trimming cut 2 bases from V and 2 bases from J; bases unmatched to any gene: 3. Germline CDR1 reads DFQATT; CDR2 reads SNEGSKA (reference sequence). As DNA, the CDR3 is TGCAGTGCTAGACCTAGCGGGAAAAACACCGGGGAGCTGTTTTTT. Residues: CSARPSGKNTGELFF.

The chain recombines TRBV6-2 or TRBV6-3 with TRBJ2-6; possible D gene TRBD1, 6 bases. Germline V gives CDR1 MNHEY, CDR2 SVGEGT. V shed 4 bases and J shed 3 bases, with 10 bases lying between them. This CDR3 contains 15 residues. CDR3 in amino acids: CASSLGGGGANVLTF. The CDR3 DNA reads TGTGCCAGCAGTTTAGGGGGTGGTGGGGCCAACGTCCTGACTTTC.

This clonotype occurred a few times. This chain links TRBV4-3 with TRBJ2-2; 9 bases line up with TRBD1. The CDR3 consists of 16 residues. Germline assignment: CDR1 LGHNA and CDR2 YSLEER. Trimming took 6 bases from V and 6 from J; bases not matched to a gene: 11. Here the CDR3 DNA reads TGCGCCAGCAGACAGGGGGCGGGAGTAACCCCCGGGGAGCTGTTTTTT. Translated: CASRQGAGVTPGELFF.

This clonotype was recorded many times. The chain links TRBV7-9 to TRBJ2-7; TRBD1 might be the D (6 bases). The CDR3 has 14 amino acids. The V and J ends lost 2 bases and 6 bases respectively, with 14 bases between them. Germline V CDR1 and CDR2: SEHNR, FQNEAQ (reference sequence). Written as DNA, the CDR3 is TGTGCCAGCAGCTTAAGGGGGAGTTGGTCCGAGCAGTACTTC. It is translated as CASSLRGSWSEQYF. The full variable domain, rest sourced from reference TRBV7-9 and TRBJ2-7, is DTGVSQNPRHKITKRGQNVTFRCDPISEHNRLYWYRQTLGQGPEFLTYFQNEAQLEKSRLLSDRFSAERPKGSFSTLEIQRTEQGDSAMYLCASSLRGSWSEQYFGPGTRLTVT.

This clonotype was seen only a few times. V gene TRBV27 combines with J gene TRBJ2-3; TRBD1 agrees at 8 bases. J gave up 6 bases and V 4 bases, and 9 bases lay outside the gene matches. The germline gives CDR1 MNHEY, CDR2 SMNVEV (reference sequence). The CDR3 has 15 residues. CDR3 bases: TGTGCCAGCAGTTCCCGACAGGGGCGACGGGATACGCAGTATTTT. Translating it yields CASSSRQGRRDTQYF.

This clonotype was observed at least ten times. DNA for the CDR3: TGCGCCAGCAGCCAAGGTACGGGGAGCTATGGCTACACCTTC. It yields the protein CASSQGTGSYGYTF. V is TRBV4-3 and J is TRBJ1-2, with unresolved D. The CDR3 runs to 14 residues. Trimming left V 1 base short and J 4 bases short, with 10 bases between. Germline-derived CDR1 and CDR2 are LGHNA and YSLEER.

This clonotype was seen more than once but under ten times. The gene calls are TRBV29-1 and TRBJ2-3; 10 bases are shared with TRBD2. This CDR3 is built from 14 residues. Germline V gene data show CDR1 as SQVTM and CDR2 as ANQGSEA. V was clipped by 4 bases and J by 11 bases; unmatched bases: 12. The DNA for the CDR3 is TGCAGCGTTGTCAGGTCTAGCGGGAGCATAGGGCAGTATTTT. Translated, it gives CSVVRSSGSIGQYF.

This clonotype has just a few counts. V is TRBV7-2 and J is TRBJ2-7; 9 nucleotides line up with TRBD1. The CDR3 contains 15 residues. Germline V lookup: CDR1 SGHTA, CDR2 FQGNSA. V shed 3 bases, J shed 6 bases, and the junction held 9 bases outside the gene matches. The CDR3 loop is CASSFGGQGRGEQYF. CDR3 DNA sequence: TGTGCCAGCAGCTTCGGGGGACAGGGACGAGGCGAGCAGTACTTC.

This clonotype was found many times. The gene calls are TRBV5-1 and TRBJ2-3; either TRBD1 or TRBD2 may supply D (6 bases each). This CDR3 comprises 13 residues. V gave up 4 bases and J gave up 4 bases, with 10 bases separating them. Per germline, CDR1 SGHRS and CDR2 YFSETQ. The CDR3 here is CASSPGASDTQYF. The CDR3 bases are TGCGCCAGCAGCCCGGGGGCTTCAGATACGCAGTATTTT. Supplemented by reference TRBV5-1 and TRBJ2-3, the full variable domain reads KAGVTQTPRYLIKTRGQQVTLSCSPISGHRSVSWYQQTPGQGLQFLFEYFSETQRNKGNFPGRFSGRQFSNSRSEMNVSTLELGDSALYLCASSPGASDTQYFGPGTRLTVL.

This clonotype was observed a few times. This chain links TRBV6-2 or TRBV6-3 with TRBJ2-7; D is perhaps TRBD1 (5 bases). Germline CDR1 MNHEY, CDR2 SVGEGT. Trimming removed 2 bases from V and 0 bases from J, with 14 bases in between. This CDR3 comprises 16 residues. The CDR3: CASSYLPQGISYEQYF. The CDR3 DNA follows: TGTGCCAGCAGTTACCTCCCGCAGGGTATCTCCTACGAGCAGTACTTC.

The V and J genes are TRBV29-1 and TRBJ2-3; the D is unclear. Per germline, CDR1 SQVTM and CDR2 ANQGSEA. The CDR3 totals 13 residues. V gave up 3 bases and J gave up 2 bases, with 9 bases separating them. The CDR3 DNA sequence: TGCAGCGTTGATTTTGGGCACACAGATACGCAGTATTTT. Encoded protein: CSVDFGHTDTQYF.

This clonotype turned up a few times. The chain uses TRBV5-1 and TRBJ1-4; D is uncertain. Per germline, CDR1 SGHRS and CDR2 YFSETQ. With 0 bases removed from V and 4 bases from J, the gap between germline ends came to 16 bases. This CDR3 comprises 17 residues. The CDR3: CASSLVPRTRSNEKLFF. CDR3 nucleotides: TGCGCCAGCAGCTTGGTCCCTCGGACGCGGAGTAATGAAAAACTGTTTTTT.

The chain is built from TRBV20-1 and TRBJ2-7; 9 nucleotides match TRBD2. This CDR3 has 16 amino acids. The germline gives CDR1 DFQATT, CDR2 SNEGSKA (reference sequence). The trim removed 4 bases at V and 4 bases at J, leaving 14 bases unmatched. CDR3 amino acids: CSATSLAGVLEYEQYF. In DNA form, the CDR3 reads TGCAGTGCTACCAGCTTAGCGGGAGTTCTCGAGTACGAGCAGTACTTC.

This clonotype was counted a few times. The chain joins TRBV20-1 to TRBJ2-2; perhaps TRBD2 as D (5 bases). Germline assignment: CDR1 DFQATT and CDR2 SNEGSKA (reference sequence). The CDR3 sequence is 14 residues long. V lost 5 bases to trimming and J lost 1 base, with 11 bases between them. In DNA form, the CDR3 reads TGCAGTGCTCCGGACTGGCGGAACACCGGGGAGCTGTTTTTT. Encoded protein: CSAPDWRNTGELFF.

This chain uses TRBV29-1 with TRBJ2-3, with 10 bases aligning to TRBD1. Germline CDR1 is SQVTM and CDR2 is ANQGSEA. The CDR3 is made up of 16 amino acids. V trimming: 7 bases; J trimming: 3 bases; junction bases outside the gene matches: 13. This CDR3 is CSERQGAMINTDTQYF. The DNA of the CDR3 is TGCAGCGAGAGACAGGGGGCGATGATTAATACAGATACGCAGTATTTT.

This clonotype turned up a few times. CDR3 protein: CASRERGTEAFF. The DNA for the CDR3 is TGTGCCAGCAGGGAAAGGGGCACTGAAGCTTTCTTT. J is TRBJ1-1 and V is TRBV19; possible D gene TRBD1, 5 bases. Germline V gives CDR1 LNHDA, CDR2 SQIVND (reference sequence). The V end lost 9 bases, the J end lost 4 bases, and 12 bases lay between the germline ends. This CDR3 spans 12 amino acids. Full variable domain (missing parts from reference TRBV19 and TRBJ1-1): DGGITQSPKYLFRKEGQNVTLSCEQNLNHDAMYWYRQDPGQGLRLIYYSQIVNDFQKGDIAEGYSVSREKKESFPLTVTSAQKNPTAFYLCASRERGTEAFFGQGTRLTVV.

This clonotype has just a few counts. The rearrangement uses TRBV12-3 or TRBV12-4 and TRBJ2-1; 13 bases are shared with TRBD2. CDR3 size: 16 residues. J lost 5 bases, V lost 5 bases, and 6 bases had no gene match. The CDR3 protein is CASSPRLAGGNNEQFF. In DNA form, the CDR3 reads TGTGCCAGCAGTCCCCGACTAGCGGGAGGAAACAATGAGCAGTTCTTC.

This clonotype was recorded at least ten times. The rearrangement uses TRBV10-3 and TRBJ1-5, with unresolved D. The CDR3 covers 13 residues. The V end lost 3 bases, the J end lost 1 base, and 4 bases lay between the germline ends. Germline V gene sequence: CDR1 ENHRY, CDR2 SYGVKD. CDR3 loop: CAISDLSNQPQHF. Written as DNA, the CDR3 is TGTGCCATCAGTGATTTGAGCAATCAGCCCCAGCATTTT.

This clonotype has ten or more counts. The chain combines TRBV6-2 or TRBV6-3 with TRBJ2-4; D is perhaps TRBD1 (6 bases). Germline V gene data show CDR1 as MNHEY and CDR2 as SVGEGT. V was pared by 10 bases and J by 3 bases, with 22 bases between. The length of the CDR3 is 16 residues. The CDR3 DNA is TGTGCCACCGTCCACCCGGGACAAGCAGTCAAAAACATTCAGTACTTC. Amino acids: CATVHPGQAVKNIQYF.

To note about this clonotype: A much larger clone lies one base from this, so it may be a read error. The chain combines TRBV7-2 with TRBJ2-5; D is undetermined. V lost 1 base and J lost 3, with 9 bases in between. Per the germline V gene, CDR1 is SGHTA and CDR2 is FQGNSA. The CDR3 has 14 amino acids. CDR3 nucleotides: TGTACCAGCAGCTTAGGGACGGAAGAAGAGACCCAGTACTTC. This encodes CTSSLGTEEETQYF.

About this clonotype: A much larger clone lies a single base off, so this may be a read error. This chain uses TRBV2 with TRBJ2-7; TRBD1 is a possible D gene (6 bases). The CDR3 runs 10 residues. The V gene lost 3 bases and the J gene lost 9 bases, with 6 bases spanning the gap. From germline, CDR1 is SNHLY and CDR2 FYNNEI. In nucleotides, the CDR3 is TGTGCCAGCAGTGAGGGGGCGCAGTACTTC. It translates to CASSEGAQYF.

This clonotype came up many times. This rearrangement joins TRBV21-1 to TRBJ2-1. TRBV21-1 is labeled a pseudogene. The CDR3 runs 14 residues. The CDR3 loop is CASRPIGYYNEQFF. DNA of the CDR3: TGTGCCAGCAGACCCATCGGATATTACAATGAGCAGTTCTTC.

The rearrangement joins TRBV3-1 to TRBJ2-5; tentatively, D is TRBD2 (5 bases). Germline loops: CDR1 LGHDT, CDR2 YNNKEL (reference sequence). This CDR3 comprises 14 residues. Trimming took off 1 base at V and 6 bases at J, with 12 bases between the two ends. DNA for the CDR3: TGTGCCAGCAGCCAAGGACCTGCGGGCCAGACCCAGTACTTC. Translation gives CASSQGPAGQTQYF.

The chain employs TRBV5-1 and TRBJ2-7; the D gene is possibly TRBD1 (6 bases). Germline V CDR1 and CDR2: SGHRS, YFSETQ. The V gene lost 1 base and the J gene lost 4 bases, with 9 bases spanning the gap. CDR3 length: 13 amino acids. CDR3: CASSLTGQYEQYF. CDR3 nucleotides: TGCGCCAGCAGCTTGACAGGGCAGTACGAGCAGTACTTC.

The rearrangement uses TRBV6-2 or TRBV6-3 and TRBJ2-1, with D possibly being TRBD2 (5 bases). The CDR3 has 15 residues. Per the germline V gene, CDR1 is MNHEY and CDR2 is SVGEGT. Trimming removed 6 bases at V and 8 bases at J, with 20 bases between. The chain's CDR3 is CASSRRVEGLHEQFF. Written as DNA, the CDR3 is TGTGCCAGCAGCCGTCGAGTCGAGGGCCTTCATGAGCAGTTCTTC.

V gene TRBV12-3 or TRBV12-4 combines with J gene TRBJ2-7; D unresolved. The V and J ends lost 8 bases and 0 bases respectively, with 8 bases between them. The CDR3 totals 12 residues. The CDR3 sequence is CASGHHSYEQYF. The CDR3 coding sequence is TGTGCCAGCGGGCATCACTCCTACGAGCAGTACTTC.

The table lists this clonotype with a few counts. This chain connects TRBV7-2 to TRBJ2-2, with no clear D. V lost 5 bases and J 4 bases, leaving 11 bases between the germline ends. Per germline, CDR1 SGHTA and CDR2 FQGNSA. This CDR3 has 14 residues. The CDR3 nucleotides are TGTGCCAGCAGCCCGGACGGAAGCACCGGGGAGCTGTTTTTT. Translating gives CASSPDGSTGELFF.